This TCR beta chain appears in the sequencing data of a study of cytomegalovirus exposure and HLA in healthy donors. Findings and limits, study-wide: What a later analysis reportedly showed was that an Asian-associated ancestry cluster had fewer N-insertions than the approximately 700-donor mean. Segments of the TCR beta V type were, in most cases, productive about 90% or about 30% of the time in an earlier analysis. TCR beta sequences reportedly predicted most subjects' HLA-A and HLA-B alleles accurately.

Per the germline V gene, CDR1 is SGHNT and CDR2 is YYREEE (reference sequence). CDR3 length: 15 residues. The junction had 5 bases not matched to a gene; V was cut back by 5 bases and J by 3 bases. Healthy bone marrow donors made up the donors. A multiplex PCR was run with 60 Vbeta primers and 13 Jbeta primers. Data came from immunoSEQ multiplex PCR; TCRdb stores just in-frame clones and leaves some out. The sample holds more than 95,000 clones, nearly 80% seen once. A note on this clone: Its antigen remains unknown.

The chain has TRBV5-4 and TRBJ2-3, with 11 positions matching TRBD2. The sample taken for sequencing was PBMCs. This TCR was sampled from a man in his 60s in good health and CMV-seropositive. CDR3 nucleotide sequence: TGTGCCAGCAGTCGTAGCGGGGGGGCGACAGATACGCAGTATTTT. This sequence encodes CASSRSGGATDTQYF.